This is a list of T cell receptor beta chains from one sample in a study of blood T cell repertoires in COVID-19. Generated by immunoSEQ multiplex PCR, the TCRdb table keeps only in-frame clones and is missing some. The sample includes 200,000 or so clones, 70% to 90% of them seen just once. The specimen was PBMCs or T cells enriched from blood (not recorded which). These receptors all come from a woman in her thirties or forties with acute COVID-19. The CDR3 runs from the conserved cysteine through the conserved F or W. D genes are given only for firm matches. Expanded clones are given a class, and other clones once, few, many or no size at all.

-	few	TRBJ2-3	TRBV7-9	TGTGCCAGCAGCTCAAATACAGATACGCAGTATTTT	CASSSNTDTQYF
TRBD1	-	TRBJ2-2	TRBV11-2	TGTGCCAGCAGCCGATGGACAGGGAACACCGGGGAGCTGTTTTTT	CASSRWTGNTGELFF
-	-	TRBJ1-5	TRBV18	TGTGCCAGCTCACCACGGAAGGGGAAGGGCAATCAGCCCCAGCATTTT	CASSPRKGKGNQPQHF
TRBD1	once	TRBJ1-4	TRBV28	TGTGCCAGCAGCCGTTACGGGACAGGGGGCGGGGAAAAACTGTTTTTT	CASSRYGTGGGEKLFF
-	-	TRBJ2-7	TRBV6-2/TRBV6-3	TGTGCCAGCAGTAGCGTAACCTACGAGCAGTACTTC	CASSSVTYEQYF
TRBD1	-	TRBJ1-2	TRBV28	TGTGCCAGCAGTCCAGGGGGCCACTATGGCTACACCTTC	CASSPGGHYGYTF
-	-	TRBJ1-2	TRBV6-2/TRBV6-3	TGTGCCAGCAGTCCGGGTCGTCCCGGAGCTAACTATGGCTACACCTTC	CASSPGRPGANYGYTF
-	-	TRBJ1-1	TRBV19	TGTGCCAGTGACGCCCAAGGGACAAACACTGAAGCTTTCTTT	CASDAQGTNTEAFF
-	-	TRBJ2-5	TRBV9	TGTGCCAGCGGGGGAGCGGGTAGTGGGACCCAGTACTTC	CASGGAGSGTQYF
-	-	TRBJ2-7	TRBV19	TGTGCCAGTAGCGGCGGGACCTACGAGCAGTACTTC	CASSGGTYEQYF
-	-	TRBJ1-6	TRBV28	TGTGCCGAGCAAACCAGGAATAATTCACCCCTCCACTTT	CAEQTRNNSPLHF
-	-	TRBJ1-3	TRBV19	TGTGCCACAGCCGGAGCGGGACGAGACACCATATATTTT	CATAGAGRDTIYF
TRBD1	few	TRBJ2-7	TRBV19	TGTGCCAGTAGTTTCGCGGGACAGGGGCTGGGGGAGCAGTACTTC	CASSFAGQGLGEQYF
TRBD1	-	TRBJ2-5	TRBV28	TGTGCCAGCAGCGGGGGACAGGGGGCGCAGACCCAGTACTTC	CASSGGQGAQTQYF
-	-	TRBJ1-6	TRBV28	TGTGCCAGCAGTTTACGATCGGGGTTTTCCTATAATTCACCCCTCCACTTT	CASSLRSGFSYNSPLHF
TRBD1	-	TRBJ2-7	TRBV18	TGTGCCAGCTCACCGGGACAGGTCTACGAGCAGTACTTC	CASSPGQVYEQYF
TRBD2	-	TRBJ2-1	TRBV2	TGTGCCAGCAGCATGGGACTAGCGGGCTCCTACAATGAGCAGTTCTTC	CASSMGLAGSYNEQFF
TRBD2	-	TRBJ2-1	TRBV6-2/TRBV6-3	TGTGCCAGCAGTTACTCCAAGACTAGCGCATCCCACAATGAGCAGTTCTTC	CASSYSKTSASHNEQFF
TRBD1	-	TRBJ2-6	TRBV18	TGTGCCAGCAGACCGACGGGACAGGGGGCTTCTGGGGCCAACGTCCTGACTTTC	CASRPTGQGASGANVLTF
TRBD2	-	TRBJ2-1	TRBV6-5	TGTGCCAGCAGAGTCGGGACTAGCGGGAAGCATGAGCAGTTCTTC	CASRVGTSGKHEQFF
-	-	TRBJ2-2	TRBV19	TGTGCCAGTAGTACTTTCGGGTCTGGTCTACCTAACACCGGGGAGCTGTTTTTT	CASSTFGSGLPNTGELFF
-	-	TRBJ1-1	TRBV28	TGTGCCAGCAGCTCCGCTAGGGGTTGGACTGAAGCTTTCTTT	CASSSARGWTEAFF
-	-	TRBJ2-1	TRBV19	TGTGCCAGTAGTACCATCAATGAGCAGTTCTTC	CASSTINEQFF
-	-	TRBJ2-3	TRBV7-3	TGTGCCAGCAGCCCAACTCTAATTAGCACAGATACGCAGTATTTT	CASSPTLISTDTQYF
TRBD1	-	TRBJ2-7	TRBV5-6	TGTGCCAGCACCAGTCCGGGGACAGGGGACGAGCAGTACTTC	CASTSPGTGDEQYF
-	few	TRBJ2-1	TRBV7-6	TGTGCCAGCAGCTTAGTTATGAGGGGACAAGCCTACTACAATGAGCAGTTCTTC	CASSLVMRGQAYYNEQFF
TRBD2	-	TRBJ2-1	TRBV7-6	TGTGCCAGCAGCGATACTAGCGGTTCCTACAATGAGCAGTTCTTC	CASSDTSGSYNEQFF